These T cell receptor beta chains were read from a single sample in a study of post-analysis software for immune sequencing data. TCRdb independently ran MiXCR on the PCR reads; one entry per CDR3 protein. Of some 890,000 distinct CDR3 sequences listed, 53% were seen once; the top ten hold approximately 4.4%. The sample comprised blood. All receptors derive from a girl aged 5 to 17 with multiple sclerosis. The CDR3 runs from the conserved cysteine through the conserved F or W. Each record gives: clone size, D gene, J gene, V gene, CDR3 protein, CDR3 DNA. A D gene is named only where the DNA matches it firmly. Not every row has a clone size; where given, it reads once, few, many or a size class.

NA,NA,TRBJ2-7,TRBV12-5,CASGLDLGNPYEQYF,TGTGCTAGTGGTTTGGATTTAGGGAACCCCTACGAGCAGTACTTC
NA,TRBD2,TRBJ2-3,TRBV29-1,CSVEGSTSFGYTDTQYF,TGCAGCGTTGAGGGTTCGACTAGCTTTGGGTACACAGATACGCAGTATTTT
NA,TRBD1,TRBJ2-5,TRBV29-1,CSVETGAPYKQYF,TGCAGCGTTGAAACAGGGGCCCCCTACAAGCAGTACTTC
NA,NA,TRBJ2-1,TRBV9,CASSVDIGSYNEQFF,TGTGCCAGCAGCGTAGATATAGGATCCTACAATGAGCAGTTCTTC
NA,NA,TRBJ1-2,TRBV5-1,CASSLTVGSRGGYTF,TGCGCCAGCAGCCTTACGGTGGGCTCCAGAGGTGGCTACACCTTC
NA,NA,TRBJ2-6,TRBV2,CASSVVRWEAGANVLTF,TGTGCCAGCAGTGTCGTGAGGTGGGAAGCTGGGGCCAACGTCCTGACTTTC
NA,NA,TRBJ2-5,TRBV7-2,CASSLSSNQETQYF,TGTGCCAGCAGTCTAAGCAGCAACCAAGAGACCCAGTACTTC
few,TRBD2,TRBJ2-5,TRBV7-2,CASSLGEVAGGFQETQYF,TGTGCCAGCAGCTTAGGGGAGGTAGCGGGGGGATTTCAAGAGACCCAGTACTTC
few,TRBD1,TRBJ1-2,TRBV5-1,CASSSQGGYYGYTF,TGCGCCAGCAGCTCTCAGGGGGGATACTATGGCTACACCTTC
NA,TRBD1,TRBJ2-7,TRBV9,CASSPTGQASYEQYF,TGTGCCAGCAGCCCGACGGGACAGGCGAGCTACGAGCAGTACTTC
few,NA,TRBJ2-5,TRBV7-7,CASSSSVSVRETQYF,TGTGCTAGCAGCTCATCGGTTTCTGTTAGAGAGACCCAGTACTTC
NA,NA,TRBJ2-3,TRBV9,CASSVLYTDTQYF,TGTGCCAGCAGCGTCCTCTACACAGATACGCAGTATTTT
NA,TRBD2,TRBJ2-3,TRBV20-1,CSVRRGTSGSPGTQYF,TGCAGTGTTCGACGTGGGACTAGCGGGTCCCCCGGGACGCAGTATTTT
NA,NA,TRBJ2-5,TRBV20-1,CSASAYQETQYF,TGCAGTGCTTCAGCATACCAAGAGACCCAGTACTTC
NA,NA,TRBJ1-2,TRBV4-2,CASSQAPGTANYGYTF,TGTGCCAGCAGCCAAGCGCCTGGTACAGCTAACTATGGCTACACCTTC
NA,TRBD1,TRBJ2-1,TRBV12-3/TRBV12-4,CASTLGGSSYNEQFF,TGTGCCAGCACCTTAGGGGGCAGCTCCTACAATGAGCAGTTCTTC
NA,NA,TRBJ1-1,TRBV5-1,CASSSGGRLGDTEAFF,TGCGCCAGCAGCTCCGGCGGAAGGCTGGGGGACACTGAAGCTTTCTTT
NA,NA,TRBJ2-1,TRBV29-1,CSVAWGAGEQFF,TGCAGCGTTGCCTGGGGGGCTGGGGAGCAGTTCTTC
few,NA,TRBJ1-2,TRBV9,CASSVHLDGGEGYTF,TGTGCCAGCAGCGTTCATCTAGACGGAGGAGAGGGCTACACCTTC
NA,NA,TRBJ2-1,TRBV20-1,CSARDLGLGEQFF,TGCAGTGCTAGAGATCTGGGGTTGGGTGAGCAGTTCTTC
NA,NA,TRBJ1-2,TRBV10-3,CATQYDGNYGYTF,TGTGCCACCCAATACGACGGGAACTATGGCTACACCTTC
NA,NA,TRBJ2-3,TRBV7-3,CASSLIGLAGDTQYF,TGTGCCAGCAGCTTAATAGGGCTAGCTGGGGATACGCAGTATTTT
few,TRBD2,TRBJ2-5,TRBV5-1,CASSFLAGGQETQYF,TGTGCCAGCAGTTTTTTAGCGGGGGGGCAAGAGACCCAGTACTTC
few,NA,TRBJ1-2,TRBV9,CASSVQWSDGYTF,TGTGCCAGCAGCGTACAATGGTCGGATGGCTACACCTTC
NA,NA,TRBJ2-7,TRBV7-2,CASSLALSAYEQYF,TGTGCCAGCAGCTTAGCACTCTCAGCCTACGAGCAGTACTTC
NA,NA,TRBJ2-5,TRBV7-7,CASSLSRPGTQYF,TGTGCCAGCAGCTTATCCCGCCCAGGGACCCAGTACTTC
once,NA,TRBJ2-7,TRBV28,CASSNQRDGHNEQYF,TGTGCCAGCAGTAACCAGAGGGATGGTCACAATGAGCAGTACTTC
NA,TRBD2,TRBJ2-3,TRBV5-1,CASSSGRLPDTQYF,TGCGCCAGCAGCTCCGGGAGGCTCCCAGATACGCAGTATTTT
NA,NA,TRBJ1-2,TRBV5-1,CASSFLGDRYGYTF,TGCGCCAGCAGCTTCCTGGGGGATCGCTATGGCTACACCTTC
few,TRBD2,TRBJ2-1,TRBV15,CATSSDTLAGGLTHEQFF,TGTGCCACCAGCAGCGATACTCTAGCGGGAGGCTTGACTCATGAGCAGTTCTTC
NA,NA,TRBJ2-5,TRBV5-1,CASSLQVAETQYF,TGCGCCAGCAGCTTGCAGGTGGCGGAGACCCAGTACTTC
NA,NA,TRBJ2-7,TRBV20-1,CSARLPGAGAHEQYF,TGCAGTGCTAGACTTCCCGGGGCAGGGGCCCACGAGCAGTACTTC
NA,NA,TRBJ1-2,TRBV9,CASSVAGQDYGYTF,TGTGCCAGCAGCGTAGCAGGGCAGGACTATGGCTACACCTTC
NA,NA,TRBJ2-1,TRBV5-1,CASSRGRLNEQFF,TGCGCCAGCAGCCGGGGGAGGTTGAATGAGCAGTTCTTC
NA,NA,TRBJ2-3,TRBV4-1,CASSPLRLADTQYF,TGCGCCAGCAGCCCCCTGCGGTTGGCAGATACGCAGTATTTT
NA,TRBD1,TRBJ2-5,TRBV2,CASTGTGVETQYF,TGTGCCAGCACCGGGACAGGGGTAGAGACCCAGTACTTC
NA,TRBD1,TRBJ1-1,TRBV12-3/TRBV12-4,CASNPTGLPSGGPNTEAFF,TGTGCCAGCAACCCGACAGGGCTCCCATCTGGGGGACCTAACACTGAAGCTTTCTTT
NA,TRBD2,TRBJ2-7,TRBV9,CVSSVASGAPYEQYF,TGTGTCAGCAGCGTAGCTAGCGGGGCCCCCTACGAGCAGTACTTC
NA,NA,TRBJ2-7,TRBV19,CASSIVRTEAYEQYF,TGTGCCAGTAGTATAGTGCGGACAGAAGCTTACGAGCAGTACTTC
few,TRBD2,TRBJ2-5,TRBV29-1,CSGRGGETQYF,TGCAGCGGACGGGGGGGCGAGACCCAGTACTTC
once,TRBD1,TRBJ1-2,TRBV6-6,CASSPGGQSAGGYTF,TGTGCCAGCAGCCCGGGGGGACAGTCGGCGGGTGGCTACACCTTC
NA,NA,TRBJ2-7,TRBV25-1,CASSERGGHGHEQYF,TGTGCCAGCAGTGAACGGGGCGGACACGGGCACGAGCAGTACTTC
few,NA,TRBJ2-5,TRBV2,CASSEALRGETQYF,TGTGCCAGCAGTGAAGCGCTAAGGGGGGAGACCCAGTACTTC
NA,TRBD1,TRBJ2-1,TRBV5-1,CASTAPGQAGSYNEQFF,TGCGCCAGCACCGCTCCAGGACAGGCCGGCTCCTACAATGAGCAGTTCTTC
NA,TRBD2,TRBJ2-3,TRBV24-1,CATSDPLAGERDTQYF,TGTGCCACCAGTGATCCCCTAGCGGGAGAACGGGATACGCAGTATTTT
few,TRBD2,TRBJ2-7,TRBV6-5,CASSYFRGGEQYF,TGTGCCAGCAGTTACTTCCGGGGGGGCGAGCAGTACTTC